A single sample is the source of the 21 T cell receptor beta chains below, sequenced in a study of cytomegalovirus exposure and HLA in healthy donors. Primers: 60 Vbeta forward and 13 Jbeta reverse. Method: immunoSEQ multiplex PCR; TCRdb's copy keeps in-frame clones and lacks some. The sample includes some 70,000 clones, roughly four fifths of them seen just once. Material: PBMCs. These receptors all come from a human donor in good health.

The chain uses TRBV9 and TRBJ1-1; D remains ambiguous. The CDR3 extends over 14 amino acids. The ends were cut back, 2 bases at V and 0 bases at J, with 8 bases in the middle. Germline loops: CDR1 SGDLS, CDR2 YYNGEE. The CDR3 bases are TGTGCCAGCAGCGTCTTATACATGAACACTGAAGCTTTCTTT. This codes for CASSVLYMNTEAFF.

The V and J genes are TRBV6-1 and TRBJ1-3; 10 bases match TRBD1. With 4 bases clipped from V and 4 bases from J, the junction kept 4 bases outside the gene matches. CDR3 length: 15 residues. CDR1 is MNHNS and CDR2 is SASEGT in the germline V gene. The CDR3 nucleotides are TGTGCCAGCAGTGCCGACAGGGGGCTAGGAAACACCATATATTTT. It codes for CASSADRGLGNTIYF.

This clone was picked up a small number of times. The rearrangement links TRBV19 to TRBJ2-2; 9 bases map to TRBD2. Germline CDR1 reads LNHDA; CDR2 reads SQIVND (reference sequence). V was clipped by 1 base and J by 5 bases; unmatched bases: 5. The CDR3 covers 16 residues. The CDR3 bases are TGTGCCAGTAGTATAGTAGGCGGGGGGGGTACCGGGGAGCTGTTTTTT. It specifies CASSIVGGGGTGELFF.

The chain recombines TRBV6-5 with TRBJ1-2; 8 bases agree with TRBD1. The CDR3 sequence is 14 residues long. V shed 5 bases and J 5 bases; nucleotides not matched to a gene: 7. Germline V CDR1 and CDR2: MNHEY, SVGAGI. The CDR3 here is CASSNPGQAYGYTF. CDR3 DNA sequence: TGTGCCAGCAGTAATCCGGGACAGGCTTATGGCTACACCTTC.

The chain is built from TRBV2 and TRBJ1-4, with a possible D match to TRBD1 (6 bases). Trimming took off 6 bases at V and 8 bases at J, with 7 bases between the two ends. Germline CDR1 and CDR2: SNHLY and FYNNEI. The CDR3 is 11 residues long. CDR3 loop: CASRDSEKLFF. Here the CDR3 DNA reads TGTGCCAGCAGGGACAGCGAAAAACTGTTTTTT.

This clone has only one observation. The rearrangement uses TRBV21-1 and TRBJ1-1. TRBV21-1 is termed a pseudogene. There are 14 residues in the CDR3. CDR3 residues: CAINNRGPNTEAFF. As DNA, the CDR3 is TGTGCCATCAACAATAGAGGTCCTAACACTGAAGCTTTCTTT.

The V call is TRBV11-1, the J call TRBJ2-7; D not certain. This CDR3 has 13 residues. The ends were cut back, 0 bases at V and 6 bases at J, with 9 bases in the middle. Germline V gene sequence: CDR1 SGHAT, CDR2 FQDESV (reference sequence). CDR3 coding DNA: TGTGCCAGCAGCTTAGCGCTAAGAAGCGAGCAGTACTTC. It specifies CASSLALRSEQYF.

The gene calls are TRBV20-1 and TRBJ2-5, with 10 bases fitting TRBD1. From germline, CDR1 is DFQATT and CDR2 SNEGSKA (reference sequence). V gave up 7 bases and J gave up 4 bases; unmatched junction bases: 0. This CDR3 region has 11 residues. CDR3 in amino acids: CSGDRGETQYF. CDR3 DNA sequence: TGCAGTGGGGACAGGGGAGAGACCCAGTACTTC.

With respect to this clone: Other DNA sequences of this sample code for an identical CDR3. V is TRBV6-5 and J is TRBJ1-1, with D tentatively TRBD1 (5 bases). This CDR3 spans 14 amino acids. Germline V gene data show CDR1 as MNHEY and CDR2 as SVGAGI. V dropped 0 bases and J dropped 1 base, with 6 bases sitting between them. This chain's CDR3 is CASSYSGGNTEAFF. The CDR3 bases are TGTGCCAGCAGTTACTCGGGGGGGAACACTGAAGCTTTCTTT.

V is TRBV29-1 and J is TRBJ2-1, with 11 bases lining up with TRBD2. The CDR3 loop spans 17 amino acids. With 6 bases clipped from V and 1 base from J, the junction kept 11 bases outside the gene matches. Germline V lookup: CDR1 SQVTM, CDR2 ANQGSEA. CDR3 region: CSVASSSGGRSYNEQFF. The CDR3 bases are TGCAGCGTGGCCTCTTCTAGCGGGGGGCGATCCTACAATGAGCAGTTCTTC.

V and J are TRBV25-1 and TRBJ1-1, with D possibly matching TRBD1 (5 bases). The germline V gene has CDR1 MGHDK and CDR2 SYGVNS. Trimming cost V 7 bases and J 6 bases, with 15 bases left between them. The CDR3 runs to 13 residues. The CDR3 DNA reads TGTGCCAGCACCCGGGACTCTAAGGCTGAAGCTTTCTTT. It codes for CASTRDSKAEAFF. The whole variable domain, filled in from reference TRBV25-1 and TRBJ1-1, reads EADIYQTPRYLVIGTGKKITLECSQTMGHDKMYWYQQDPGMELHLIHYSYGVNSTEKGDLSSESTVSRIRTEHFPLTLESARPSHTSQYLCASTRDSKAEAFFGQGTRLTVV.

This clone was detected once. In nucleotides, the CDR3 is TGTGCCAGCAGCTTGGGGGGTGGACTCGACAATGAGCAGTTCTTC. Its translation: CASSLGGGLDNEQFF. The gene calls are TRBV5-4 and TRBJ2-1; maybe TRBD2 (5 bases). The CDR3 spans 15 residues. With 0 bases removed from V and 5 bases from J, the gap between germline ends came to 12 bases. Germline V gene lookup returns CDR1 SGHNT and CDR2 YYREEE (reference sequence).

The chain has TRBV14 and TRBJ2-7; TRBD2 matches at 9 bases. The CDR3 length is 15 residues. Germline V gene lookup returns CDR1 SGHDN and CDR2 FVKESK. Trimming removed 5 bases from V and 4 bases from J; junction bases left unmatched: 9. The CDR3 here is CASSDSGTSLYEQYF. The CDR3 DNA reads TGTGCCAGCAGCGACTCCGGGACTAGCCTATACGAGCAGTACTTC.

The table lists this clone with a count of one. This chain links TRBV15 with TRBJ1-2, with 10 bases identical to TRBD1. The germline V gene has CDR1 LNHNV and CDR2 YYDKDF (reference sequence). After removal of 1 base from V and 4 bases from J, the junction contained 9 bases not matched to a gene. This CDR3 is 17 amino acids long. The chain's CDR3 is CATSRGQGATLTYGYTF. The DNA of the CDR3 is TGTGCCACCAGCAGAGGACAGGGGGCCACTCTTACCTATGGCTACACCTTC. The entire variable domain, with the rest obtained from reference TRBV15 and TRBJ1-2, is as follows: DAMVIQNPRYQVTQFGKPVTLSCSQTLNHNVMYWYQQKSSQAPKLLFHYYDKDFNNEADTPDNFQSRRPNTSFCFLDIRSPGLGDTAMYLCATSRGQGATLTYGYTFGSGTRLTVV.

This chain joins TRBV2 and TRBJ2-5, with TRBD1 matching 8 bases. Per germline, CDR1 SNHLY and CDR2 FYNNEI. The CDR3 covers 14 residues. V shed 10 bases and J 3 bases; nucleotides not matched to a gene: 10. CDR3 coding DNA: TGTGCCACCCGAAGCAGGACAGGGAAAGAGACCCAGTACTTC. This codes for CATRSRTGKETQYF. The variable domain in full, with the rest retrieved from reference TRBV2 and TRBJ2-5, is EPEVTQTPSHQVTQMGQEVILRCVPISNHLYFYWYRQILGQKVEFLVSFYNNEISEKSEIFDDQFSVERPDGSNFTLKIRSTKLEDSAMYFCATRSRTGKETQYFGPGTRLLVL.

The CDR3 reads CASSGRGGGNNQPQHF. CDR3 DNA sequence: TGTGCCAGCAGTGGGAGGGGCGGGGGCAACAATCAGCCCCAGCATTTT. This chain links TRBV2 with TRBJ1-5, with D possibly being TRBD1 (6 bases). The CDR3 length is 16 residues. V was clipped by 4 bases and J by 3 bases, with 16 bases between them. Germline V gene lookup returns CDR1 SNHLY and CDR2 FYNNEI.

The chain recombines TRBV7-2 with TRBJ1-2, with TRBD1 matching 10 bases. V dropped 5 bases and J dropped 8; count of bases not matched to a gene: 8. This CDR3 is 14 amino acids long. Germline V lookup: CDR1 SGHTA, CDR2 FQGNSA. The CDR3 reads CASSPRQGAIGYTF. CDR3 nucleotide sequence: TGTGCCAGCAGCCCCCGACAGGGGGCGATCGGCTACACCTTC.

The rearrangement uses TRBV9 and TRBJ2-5, with TRBD2 matching over 10 bases. V shed 7 bases and J 5 bases; nucleotides not matched to a gene: 17. The length of the CDR3 is 17 residues. Germline CDR1 reads SGDLS; CDR2 reads YYNGEE. The CDR3: CASSPSGAGGPLETQYF. CDR3 sequence (DNA): TGTGCCAGCTCCCCCTCGGGAGCGGGGGGGCCGTTGGAGACCCAGTACTTC.

The rearrangement links TRBV5-1 to TRBJ2-5; D might be TRBD1 (7 bases). Germline V gives CDR1 SGHRS, CDR2 YFSETQ. The CDR3 runs to 15 residues. Between the trimmed V and J ends, which lost 5 bases and 5 bases, there was a span of 19 bases. The CDR3 coding sequence is TGCGCCAGCAGACAAACGGAGGGGGCGTGGGAGACCCAGTACTTC. It specifies CASRQTEGAWETQYF.

V gene TRBV7-8 combines with J gene TRBJ1-5; D remains unclear. V lost 2 bases and J 1 base, leaving 15 bases between the germline ends. The CDR3 sequence is 17 residues long. Germline V gene data show CDR1 as SGHVS and CDR2 as FQNEAQ. CDR3 amino acids: CASSLYGRGKSNQPQHF. The CDR3 DNA reads as TGTGCCAGCAGCTTATACGGTCGGGGTAAGAGCAATCAGCCCCAGCATTTT.

J is TRBJ2-2 and V is TRBV6-4; TRBD1 matches at 10 bases. The length of the CDR3 is 14 residues. J lost 4 bases, V lost 6 bases, and 2 bases had no gene match. The germline V gene encodes CDR1 MRHNA and CDR2 SNTAGT. The CDR3 loop reads CASRDRGGTGELFF. The CDR3 DNA sequence: TGTGCCAGCAGGGACAGGGGGGGCACCGGGGAGCTGTTTTTT.